This is a list of T cell receptor beta chains from one sample in a study of CD4 T cells in relation to SARS-CoV-2 and coronaviruses. Their specific antigens are unknown. Produced via immunoSEQ multiplex PCR; TCRdb's table is partial and in-frame only. The sample lists 20,000 to 25,000 clones, roughly 73% occurring once. Sequencing was carried out using CD4+ T cells from PBMCs, cultured in vitro. These receptors all stem from a human donor in good health. Both conserved end residues are part of each CDR3. Each record gives: V gene, CDR3 length, J gene, CDR3 protein.

TRBV11-3	15	TRBJ1-1	CASSPGGGLNTEAFF
TRBV19	18	TRBJ2-1	CASSIQQDSIGSYNEQFF
TRBV3-1/TRBV3-2	16	TRBJ1-6	CASSLAIRDRIKRLHF
TRBV5-1	13	TRBJ2-7	CASSLPPLYEQYF
TRBV4-2	15	TRBJ2-1	CASSQNPQGPNEQFF
TRBV19	15	TRBJ2-2	CASSTSGMNTGELFF
TRBV9	16	TRBJ1-5	CASSVDPGLSNQPQHF
TRBV5-1	13	TRBJ2-7	CASSPLSSYEQYF
TRBV14	13	TRBJ2-7	CASSQYREGEQYF
TRBV28	17	TRBJ2-1	CASSLLGLATTYNEQFF
TRBV5-1	14	TRBJ2-7	CASSPGRGPYEQYF
TRBV18	17	TRBJ1-4	CASSSLTRAGTNEKLFF
TRBV5-1	19	TRBJ2-6	CASSLTGNTNRAGANVLTF
TRBV27	15	TRBJ2-7	CASSPRTGIANEQYF
TRBV9	14	TRBJ2-7	CASSTATLGGEQYF
TRBV11-2	12	TRBJ2-7	CASASGTYEQYF
TRBV19	11	TRBJ1-2	CATNRGGGYTF